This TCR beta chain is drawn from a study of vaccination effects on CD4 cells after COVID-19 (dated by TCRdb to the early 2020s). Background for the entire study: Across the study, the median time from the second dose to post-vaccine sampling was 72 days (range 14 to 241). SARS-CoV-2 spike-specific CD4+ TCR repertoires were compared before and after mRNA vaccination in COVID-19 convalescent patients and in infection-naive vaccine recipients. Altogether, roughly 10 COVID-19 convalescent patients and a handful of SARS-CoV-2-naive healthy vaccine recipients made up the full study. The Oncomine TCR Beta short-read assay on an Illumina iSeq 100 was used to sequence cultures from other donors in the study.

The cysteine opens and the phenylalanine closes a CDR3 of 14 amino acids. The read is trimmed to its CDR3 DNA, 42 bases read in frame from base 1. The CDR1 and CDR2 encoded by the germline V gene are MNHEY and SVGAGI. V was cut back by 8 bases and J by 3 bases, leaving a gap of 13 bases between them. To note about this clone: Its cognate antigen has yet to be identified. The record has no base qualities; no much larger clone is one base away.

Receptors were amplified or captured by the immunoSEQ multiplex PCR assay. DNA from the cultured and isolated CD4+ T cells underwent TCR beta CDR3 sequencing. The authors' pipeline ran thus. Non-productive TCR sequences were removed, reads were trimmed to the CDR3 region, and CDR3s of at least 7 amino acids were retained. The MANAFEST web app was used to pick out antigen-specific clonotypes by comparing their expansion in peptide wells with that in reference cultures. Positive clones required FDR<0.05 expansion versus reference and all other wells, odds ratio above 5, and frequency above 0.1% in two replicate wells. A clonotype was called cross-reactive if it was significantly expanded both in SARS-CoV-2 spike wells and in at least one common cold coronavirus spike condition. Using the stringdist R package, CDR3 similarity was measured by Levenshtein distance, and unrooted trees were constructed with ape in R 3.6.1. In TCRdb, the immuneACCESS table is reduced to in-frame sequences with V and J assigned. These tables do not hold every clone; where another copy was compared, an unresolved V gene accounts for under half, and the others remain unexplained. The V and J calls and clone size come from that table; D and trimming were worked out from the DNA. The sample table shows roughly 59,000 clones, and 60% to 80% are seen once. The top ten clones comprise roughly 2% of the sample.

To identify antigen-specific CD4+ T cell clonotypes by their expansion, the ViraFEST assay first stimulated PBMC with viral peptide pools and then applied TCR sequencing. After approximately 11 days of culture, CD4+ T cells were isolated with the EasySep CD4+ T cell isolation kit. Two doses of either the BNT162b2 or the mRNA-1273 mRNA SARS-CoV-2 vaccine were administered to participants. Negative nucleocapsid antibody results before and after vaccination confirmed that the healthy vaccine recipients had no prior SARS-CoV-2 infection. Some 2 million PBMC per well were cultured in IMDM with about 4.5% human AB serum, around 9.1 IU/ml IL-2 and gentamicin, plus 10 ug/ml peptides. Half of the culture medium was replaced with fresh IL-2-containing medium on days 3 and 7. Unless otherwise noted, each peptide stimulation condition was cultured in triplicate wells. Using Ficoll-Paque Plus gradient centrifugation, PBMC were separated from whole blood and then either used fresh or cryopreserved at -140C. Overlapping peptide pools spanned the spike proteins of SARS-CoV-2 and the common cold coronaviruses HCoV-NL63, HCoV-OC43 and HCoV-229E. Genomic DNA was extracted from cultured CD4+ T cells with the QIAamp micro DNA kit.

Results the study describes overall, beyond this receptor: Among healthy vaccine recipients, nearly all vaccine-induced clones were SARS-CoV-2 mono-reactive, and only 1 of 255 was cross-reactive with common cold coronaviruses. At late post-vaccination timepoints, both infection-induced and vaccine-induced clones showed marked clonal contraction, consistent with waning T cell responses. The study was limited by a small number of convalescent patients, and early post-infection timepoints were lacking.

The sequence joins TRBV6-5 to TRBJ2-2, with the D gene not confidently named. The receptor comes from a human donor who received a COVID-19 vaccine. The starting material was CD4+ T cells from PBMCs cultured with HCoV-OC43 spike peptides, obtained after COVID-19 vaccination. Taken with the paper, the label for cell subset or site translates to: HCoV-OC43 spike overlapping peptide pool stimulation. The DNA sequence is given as TGTGCCAGCGTTAGCCCCAGAGACACCGGGGAGCTGTTTTTT. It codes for CASVSPRDTGELFF.